A single T cell receptor beta chain is shown here with its context. It was during active infection that Seattle patients were enrolled and then longitudinally followed. This specimen belongs to a study of blood T cell repertoires in COVID-19. About the study: COVID-19 samples from acute and convalescent phases originated in the United States, Italy and Spain.

Under the authors' procedure: Reference gene primer amplification yielded estimated nucleated cell counts. Profiling relied on immunoSEQ multiplex PCR, and the TCRdb table lists in-frame clones only, not all of them. The V and J calls and clone size were taken over from that table, and D and trimming were inferred from the DNA. This repertoire shows tens of thousands of clones, roughly 89% found once; its top ten account for around 45%. The CDR3 runs 14 residues. V gave up 5 bases and J gave up 4 bases, with 12 bases separating them. Germline CDR1 SEHNR, CDR2 FQNEAQ (reference sequence). The source material was peripheral blood. The chain links TRBV7-9 to TRBJ1-5; D is unclear. The receptor's source is a woman aged 60 to 75 with COVID-19, enrolled during active disease. DNA for the CDR3: TGTGCCAGCAGCCTCGGACGGGAAAATCAGCCCCAGCATTTT. This gives the protein CASSLGRENQPQHF.